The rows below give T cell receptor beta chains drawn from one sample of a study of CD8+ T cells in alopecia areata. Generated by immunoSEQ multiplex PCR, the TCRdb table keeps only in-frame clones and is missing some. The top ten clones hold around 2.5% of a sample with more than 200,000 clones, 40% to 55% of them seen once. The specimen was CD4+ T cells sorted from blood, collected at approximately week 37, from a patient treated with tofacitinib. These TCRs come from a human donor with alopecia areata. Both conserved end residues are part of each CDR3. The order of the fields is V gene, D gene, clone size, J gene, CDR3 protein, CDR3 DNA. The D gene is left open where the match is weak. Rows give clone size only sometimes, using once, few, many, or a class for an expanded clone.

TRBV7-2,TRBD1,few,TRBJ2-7,CASSTSRDRSYEQYF,TGTGCCAGCAGCACTTCAAGGGACAGGTCCTACGAGCAGTACTTC
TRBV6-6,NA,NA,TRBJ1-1,CASSYSGHKNTEAFF,TGTGCCAGCAGTTACTCGGGACATAAGAACACTGAAGCTTTCTTT
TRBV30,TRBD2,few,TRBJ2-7,CACQWGGEQYF,TGTGCCTGCCAGTGGGGGGGCGAGCAGTACTTC
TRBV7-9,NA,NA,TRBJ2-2,CASSLRFGELFF,TGTGCCAGCAGCTTAAGGTTCGGGGAGCTGTTTTTT
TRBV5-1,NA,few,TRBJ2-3,CASSLPGQRAVDTQYF,TGCGCCAGCAGCTTGCCGGGGCAGCGTGCGGTAGATACGCAGTATTTT
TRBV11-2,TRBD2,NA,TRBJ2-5,CASSLTSGRTQETQYF,TGTGCCAGCAGCCTAACTAGCGGGAGGACCCAAGAGACCCAGTACTTC
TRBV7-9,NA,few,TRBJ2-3,CASSLTQTDTQYF,TGTGCCAGCAGCTTAACTCAGACAGATACGCAGTATTTT
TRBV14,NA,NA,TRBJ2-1,CASSPGERDNEQFF,TGTGCCAGCAGCCCCGGGGAGCGAGACAATGAGCAGTTCTTC
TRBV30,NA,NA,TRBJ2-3,CAWSPAGMSTDTQYF,TGTGCCTGGAGTCCCGCCGGGATGAGCACAGATACGCAGTATTTT
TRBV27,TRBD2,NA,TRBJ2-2,CASSRGLAGVGELFF,TGTGCCAGCAGTCGGGGACTAGCGGGAGTCGGGGAGCTGTTTTTT
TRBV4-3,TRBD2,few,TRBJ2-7,CASSQRVAGVHYEQYF,TGCGCCAGCAGCCAACGTGTGGCGGGAGTTCACTACGAGCAGTACTTC
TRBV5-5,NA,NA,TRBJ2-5,CASSLADSQTQYF,TGTGCCAGCAGCTTGGCGGACTCCCAGACCCAGTACTTC
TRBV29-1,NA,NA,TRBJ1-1,CSVDGEAFF,TGCAGCGTTGACGGAGAAGCTTTCTTT
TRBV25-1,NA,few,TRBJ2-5,CASRTGGGETQYF,TGTGCCAGCAGAACCGGCGGTGGCGAGACCCAGTACTTC
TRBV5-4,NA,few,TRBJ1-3,CASSLGGSSGNTIYF,TGTGCCAGCAGCTTGGGCGGCAGCTCTGGAAACACCATATATTTT
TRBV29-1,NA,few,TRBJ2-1,CSVGANYNEQFF,TGCAGCGTTGGAGCTAACTACAATGAGCAGTTCTTC
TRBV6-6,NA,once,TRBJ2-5,CASSWKETQYF,TGTGCCAGCAGCTGGAAAGAGACCCAGTACTTC
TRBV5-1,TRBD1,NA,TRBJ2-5,CASSLRTGSEETQYF,TGCGCCAGCAGCTTGAGGACAGGGTCCGAGGAGACCCAGTACTTC
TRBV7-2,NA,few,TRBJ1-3,CASSLVSTDTIYF,TGTGCCAGCAGCTTAGTTTCCACGGACACCATATATTTT
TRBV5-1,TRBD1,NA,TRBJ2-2,CATRTGSRTGELFF,TGCGCCACCAGGACAGGGTCGCGGACCGGGGAGCTGTTTTTT
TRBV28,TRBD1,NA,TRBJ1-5,CASSLDRGGNQPQHF,TGTGCCAGCAGTTTGGACAGGGGCGGCAATCAGCCCCAGCATTTT
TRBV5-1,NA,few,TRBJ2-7,CASSLAAGEYEQYF,TGCGCCAGCAGCTTGGCCGCAGGGGAGTACGAGCAGTACTTC
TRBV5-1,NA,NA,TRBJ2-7,CASSLAAEYEQYF,TGCGCCAGCAGCTTGGCGGCCGAATACGAGCAGTACTTC
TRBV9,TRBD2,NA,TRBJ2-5,CASSVARGREETQYF,TGTGCCAGCAGCGTAGCTCGAGGGAGGGAAGAGACCCAGTACTTC
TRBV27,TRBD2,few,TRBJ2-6,CASSRTSVSGANVLTF,TGTGCCAGCAGTCGCACTAGCGTTTCTGGGGCCAACGTCCTGACTTTC
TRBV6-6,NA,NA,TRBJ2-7,CASSRLVSEQYF,TGTGCCAGCAGCCGACTAGTTAGCGAGCAGTACTTC
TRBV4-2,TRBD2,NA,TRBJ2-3,CASSQDRASGTTQYF,TGTGCCAGCAGCCAAGATCGCGCTAGCGGGACTACGCAGTATTTT
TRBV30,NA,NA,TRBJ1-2,CAWTSQGLVYGYTF,TGTGCCTGGACATCTCAGGGGTTGGTCTATGGCTACACCTTC
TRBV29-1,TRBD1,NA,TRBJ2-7,CSVQGQGIYEQYF,TGCAGCGTCCAGGGACAGGGTATTTACGAGCAGTACTTC
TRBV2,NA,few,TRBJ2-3,CASSSRLTDTQYF,TGTGCCAGCAGTTCACGCCTCACAGATACGCAGTATTTT
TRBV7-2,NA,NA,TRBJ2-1,CASSLSGDNEQFF,TGTGCCAGCAGCTTATCAGGGGACAATGAGCAGTTCTTC
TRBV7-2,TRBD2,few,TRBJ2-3,CASSLSSGRQDTQYF,TGTGCCAGCAGCCTATCTAGCGGGAGGCAAGATACGCAGTATTTT
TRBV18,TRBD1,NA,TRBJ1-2,CASSPSPGQFRDGYTF,TGTGCCAGCTCACCTTCCCCGGGACAGTTCAGGGATGGCTACACCTTC
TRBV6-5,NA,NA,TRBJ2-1,CASTTGRTSYNEQFF,TGTGCCAGCACCACGGGCAGGACCTCCTACAATGAGCAGTTCTTC
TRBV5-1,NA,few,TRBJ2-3,CASRLREWADTQYF,TGCGCCAGCAGACTCCGGGAGTGGGCAGATACGCAGTATTTT
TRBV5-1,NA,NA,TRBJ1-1,CASSSIQQNTEAFF,TGCGCCAGCAGCTCCATACAACAGAACACTGAAGCTTTCTTT
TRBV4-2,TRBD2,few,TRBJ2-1,CASSLGSLAGGPNEQFF,TGTGCCAGCAGCCTCGGATCTTTAGCGGGAGGCCCTAATGAGCAGTTCTTC
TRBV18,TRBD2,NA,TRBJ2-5,CASSPPLAGMGTQYF,TGTGCCAGCTCACCACCACTAGCGGGAATGGGGACCCAGTACTTC
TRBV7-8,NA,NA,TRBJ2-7,CASSLLGGGYEQYF,TGTGCCAGCAGCTTACTGGGGGGAGGCTACGAGCAGTACTTC
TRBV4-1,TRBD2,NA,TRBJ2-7,CASSLVWGLAGVWGPYEQYF,TGCGCCAGCAGCCTGGTGTGGGGACTAGCGGGAGTATGGGGCCCCTACGAGCAGTACTTC
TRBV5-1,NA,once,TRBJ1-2,CASSPEAGTYGYTF,TGCGCCAGCTCTCCGGAGGCGGGGACCTATGGCTACACCTTC
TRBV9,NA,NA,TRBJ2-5,CASSAYPADGGETQYF,TGTGCCAGCAGCGCGTACCCCGCGGATGGTGGAGAGACCCAGTACTTC
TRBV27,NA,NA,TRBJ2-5,CATPAVPRETQYF,TGTGCCACCCCAGCTGTACCTCGGGAGACCCAGTACTTC
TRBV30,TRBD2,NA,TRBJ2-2,CAWSPRGTSGRAGELFF,TGTGCCTGGAGTCCACGCGGGACTAGCGGGAGAGCCGGGGAGCTGTTTTTT
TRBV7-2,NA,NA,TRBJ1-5,CASSLESAVGNQPQHF,TGTGCCAGCAGCTTAGAGTCAGCGGTGGGCAATCAGCCCCAGCATTTT
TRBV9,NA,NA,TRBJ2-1,CASSVATATLSNEQFF,TGTGCCAGCAGCGTAGCTACGGCTACCCTGAGCAATGAGCAGTTCTTC
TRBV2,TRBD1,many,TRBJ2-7,CASRKQGASYEQYF,TGTGCCAGCAGAAAACAGGGGGCTAGCTACGAGCAGTACTTC
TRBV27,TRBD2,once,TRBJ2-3,CASSSPSGTSPRTQYF,TGTGCCAGCAGTTCACCTTCCGGGACTAGCCCCCGAACGCAGTATTTT
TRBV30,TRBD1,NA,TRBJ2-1,CAWRDRGRVGGNEQFF,TGTGCCTGGCGAGACAGGGGGCGGGTTGGTGGCAATGAGCAGTTCTTC
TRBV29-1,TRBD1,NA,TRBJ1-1,CSVHRDRGLNTEAFF,TGCAGCGTTCACCGGGACAGGGGGCTGAACACTGAAGCTTTCTTT
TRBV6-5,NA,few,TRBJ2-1,CASSLEGGSTYNEQFF,TGTGCCAGCAGTTTAGAGGGGGGATCGACCTACAATGAGCAGTTCTTC
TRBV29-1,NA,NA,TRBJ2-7,CSVEGKREQYF,TGTAGCGTTGAGGGGAAGAGGGAGCAGTACTTC
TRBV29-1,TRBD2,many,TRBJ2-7,CSVTAGDFGHSEQYF,TGCAGCGTAACAGCGGGAGACTTCGGGCACAGCGAGCAGTACTTC
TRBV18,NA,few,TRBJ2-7,CASSTLTYEQYF,TGTGCCAGCTCGACCCTTACCTACGAGCAGTACTTC
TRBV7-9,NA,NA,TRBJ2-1,CASSLVLGAYNEQFF,TGTGCCAGCAGCTTAGTTCTGGGAGCTTACAATGAGCAGTTCTTC
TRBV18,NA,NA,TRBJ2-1,CASSSVGAYNEQFF,TGTGCCAGCTCTTCGGTCGGGGCCTACAATGAGCAGTTCTTC